This T cell receptor (beta chain) was sequenced for a study of shared clonotypes between healthy human individuals. The data were produced by immunoSEQ multiplex PCR, yet TCRdb's version contains in-frame clones alone and is incomplete. The top ten clones hold 0.89% of a sample with about 1.1 million clones, roughly 80% of them seen once. Those who donated, Caucasian adults without exception, all lived in Nashville, Tennessee. General study findings and limits: Clonotype sharing among donors was expected to depend on sequencing depth. The study found approximately 5% of naive CD4 clonotypes shared across four donors.

Remarks on this clone: Its antigen remains unidentified.

This CDR3 comprises 14 residues. Trimming left V 4 bases short and J 1 base short, with 12 bases between. CDR1 is SGHRS, CDR2 YFSETQ, per germline. Material: memory CD4+ T cells from PBMCs. Subset described: CD45RA-negative fraction. This sequence was found in a man in his late teens or twenties in good health. Some clones in this sample may be carry-over from other donors' samples. The chain couples TRBV5-1 to TRBJ2-7, with D maybe TRBD1 (5 bases). CDR3 sequence reads: CASSGETVSYEQYF. The DNA of the CDR3 is TGCGCCAGCAGCGGAGAGACAGTTTCCTACGAGCAGTACTTC. The entire variable domain, with the rest obtained from reference TRBV5-1 and TRBJ2-7, is as follows: KAGVTQTPRYLIKTRGQQVTLSCSPISGHRSVSWYQQTPGQGLQFLFEYFSETQRNKGNFPGRFSGRQFSNSRSEMNVSTLELGDSALYLCASSGETVSYEQYFGPGTRLTVT.